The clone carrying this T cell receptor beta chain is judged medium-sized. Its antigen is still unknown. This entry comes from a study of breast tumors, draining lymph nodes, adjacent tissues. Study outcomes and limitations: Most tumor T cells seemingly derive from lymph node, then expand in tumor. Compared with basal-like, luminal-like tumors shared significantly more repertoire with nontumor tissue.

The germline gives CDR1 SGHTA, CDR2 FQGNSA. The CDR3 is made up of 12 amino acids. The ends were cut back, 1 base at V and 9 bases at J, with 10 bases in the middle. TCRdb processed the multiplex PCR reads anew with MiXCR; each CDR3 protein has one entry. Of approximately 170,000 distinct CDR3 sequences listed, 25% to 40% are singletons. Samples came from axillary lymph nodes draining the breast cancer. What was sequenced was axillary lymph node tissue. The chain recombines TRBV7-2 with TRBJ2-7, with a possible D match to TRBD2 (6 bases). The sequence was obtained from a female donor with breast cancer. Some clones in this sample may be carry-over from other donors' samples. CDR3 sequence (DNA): TGTGCCAGCAGCTTAGGTCTGGGGGGGCAGTACTTC. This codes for CASSLGLGGQYF.